The subject of this entry is one T cell receptor beta chain. Its antigen is not yet known. No qualities accompany the bases; no much larger clone lies one base away. The cohort consisted of 666 healthy bone marrow donors. All cohort members were sampled while nominally healthy, although unrecorded immune exposures were likely present. The donor was CMV seronegative and belonged to the group of 320 or so seronegative cohort members. A peripheral blood sample was provided by each donor, and peripheral blood mononuclear cells were used for TCR beta sequencing. The Qiagen DNeasy Blood Extraction Kit was used to extract genomic DNA from the blood cell samples. The data are from a study of cytomegalovirus exposure and HLA in healthy donors (dated by TCRdb to 2017 to 2019). Turning to the overall study: According to an earlier analysis of 587 of the donors, some 170 million T cells yielded 120 million or so unique TCR beta sequences and around 300 Gb of sequence data. Rather than using new phenotypic data, the later analysis identified candidate immune exposures from TCR beta sequences and from how often those sequences occurred across donors. Roughly 5 DR-DQ haplotypes were handled as single units for association and clustering because linkage in the cohort was strong. The study used immunosequencing to profile the T cell repertoires of 670 or so subjects and linked those repertoires to cytomegalovirus serostatus. Donor age, sex, ethnicity and CMV serostatus were compiled together with the repertoire data. Besides the first cohort of about 730 subjects, a separate validation cohort made up of 120 different subjects was used. On average, roughly 200,000 unique TCR beta nucleotide sequences were sequenced per donor among 398 genotyped donors of the cohort, with roughly 18% of those sequences being non-productive. Of the roughly 400 genotyped donors, around 81% fell in the genetic ancestry cluster associated with self-reported Caucasian donors. To study patterns of TCR occurrence, a later analysis re-analyzed previously published TCR beta repertoires from 600 to 750 donors and added high-resolution HLA genotyping. Both class I and class II loci were covered by HLA typing, at four-digit resolution. An earlier analysis of several hundred of the donors used high-throughput TCR beta sequencing to judge whether each TCR beta V gene segment behaved as functional or pseudogenic. Every repertoire in the discovery cohort had been generated on one and the same sequencing platform. To predict cytomegalovirus infection status, the study brought together high-throughput TCR immunosequencing, statistical association of individual TCRs with disease status, and machine learning. The study aimed to test whether cataloging public T cell receptors could reveal signatures of past pathogen exposure. Typing coverage varied by locus: roughly 629-640 donors for A, B, C, DRB1 and DQB1; roughly 520 for DQA1; about 570 for DPA1; more than 450 for DPB1. Genome-wide SNP genotypes for about 55% of the roughly 670 donors were used in a later genetic analysis, which treated that subset as a discovery cohort. Roughly 310 gigabases of sequencing data and approximately 80 million unique TCR sequences were included in an early release covering several hundred HLA-typed donors.

Points the paper makes about the study in general: An earlier analysis of approximately 540 of the donors showed that most TCR beta V segments appeared in productive rearrangements either about 87% or about 30% of the time, which broadly matched IMGT annotations. Across donors, most TCR sequences were observed very rarely, whereas some public TCRs were present in many individuals. This cohort had only TCR beta chains sequenced, and the lack of alpha or paired-chain data limited which features could be detected. A further reported finding was that TCR beta sequences accurately predicted the HLA-A and HLA-B alleles for most subjects in the first cohort. HLA typing was unavailable for some donors at each locus, so association tests used only the typed subset. According to a later genetic analysis, donors in an Asian-associated ancestry cluster had fewer N-insertions in productive TCRs than the approximately 650-donor mean. The sequencing pipeline was judged likely to have produced a cluster of highly shared sequence variants as a technical artifact. An association between a missense DCLRE1C variant and V-gene and J-gene trimming of TCR beta chains was found in a later genetic analysis and replicated in an independent cohort. Correlated functional status among segregating V segments might be attributable to linkage disequilibrium, but an unknown experimental factor could not be ruled out. Because the 87-base-pair reads could not distinguish some IMGT-functional V segments, including TRBV6-2 and TRBV6-3, those segments were excluded. In a later analysis, HLA-associated TCR beta chains showed more clonal expansion and lower generation probabilities than non-associated chains that were equally common. The study listed 150 to 200 TCR beta chains as associated with cytomegalovirus. When HLA alleles, especially DR and DQ, strongly co-occurred, attributing TCR associations to individual alleles was difficult. Roughly uniform sequencing depth across donors was assumed in presence/absence analyses, although this assumption may not hold. Cytomegalovirus status was reported to be diagnosed by the classifier with high specificity and sensitivity in both the original and validation cohorts. In vitro tests confirmed that a few of the cytomegalovirus-associated TCR beta chains recognize cytomegalovirus antigens. In a later analysis, some 18,000 TCR beta sequences were associated with specific HLA alleles at a false discovery rate of 0.05. A later analysis found that TCR association rates varied across HLA loci, with DRB1 alleles showing the most associated TCRs and HLA-C alleles the fewest. In a later analysis, several top co-occurrence clusters were reported to appear linked to parvovirus B19, influenza, CMV and Epstein-Barr virus. A later analysis found that most CMV-associated TCR beta chains appeared HLA-restricted, with HLA associations seemingly driven largely by CMV exposure. Immune exposure information for the cohort was limited to CMV serostatus. According to the authors, the approach could potentially be generalized to other disease states and immunological phenotypes. The earlier analysis of approximately 560 of the donors excluded about 16 rarely observed V segments, including chromosome 9 orphons, because counts were too low.

The method behind the library was the immunoSEQ multiplex PCR assay. The multiplex PCR relied on a mix of 60 forward primers for TCR Vbeta segments and 13 reverse primers for TCR Jbeta segments. The CDR3 region of rearranged TCR beta genes was amplified from genomic DNA with a multiplex PCR assay. Amplified TCR beta libraries were sequenced as 87-base-pair reads on the Illumina HiSeq System. In the original analysis: In a later analysis, 70 million to 95 million unique TCR beta chains were counted across the approximately 640 repertoires, and around 10 million of these chains were shared by at least two donors. To remove PCR and sequencing errors, raw reads were error-corrected and collapsed into unique sequences using a nearest-neighbor algorithm that merged closely related sequences. To assign V, D and J gene segments, CDR3 sequences were aligned to IMGT reference sequences. For a sequence to be retained, at least a six-nucleotide match to both a V gene segment and a J gene segment was required. Rearrangements were called productive when the CDR3 lacked stop codons and stayed in frame with V and J; all others were non-productive. CDR3 was defined by IMGT convention, running from the second conserved V-encoded cysteine to the conserved J-encoded phenylalanine. The earlier analysis of 550 to 650 of the donors excluded any sequence lacking an unambiguous match to a single V gene segment. In an earlier analysis of 587 of the donors, a V segment was called functional when productive rearrangements were above 56.7%, and segregating when the standard deviation between donors exceeded 5%. A statistical classification framework was built to diagnose cytomegalovirus status from the catalog of TCR beta chain sequences. A later analysis assigned V and J genes by comparing TCR nucleotide sequences with IMGT/GENE-DB human TR gene sequences. In a later analysis, CDR3 sequences and most-parsimonious VDJ recombination scenarios were assigned using the TCRdist pipeline. In a later analysis, each TCR beta chain was defined by its CDR3 amino acid sequence together with its V-gene family, and reads without a unique V-gene family were excluded. In a later analysis, 550 to 650 highly shared, low-generation-probability nucleotide sequences were removed to address suspected cross-contamination and a sequencing artifact. A later analysis calculated a clonal expansion index for each public chain from normalized within-repertoire ranks of inferred template counts. In a later analysis, generation probabilities were computed with a VDJ recombination model fitted to out-of-frame rearrangements, and the resulting probabilities were checked against IGoR. In a later analysis, TCR-TCR, TCR-HLA and TCR-CMV co-occurrence was scored with hypergeometric tests, and a repertoire-size bias correction was applied to TCR pairs. A later analysis estimated false discovery rates by permuting HLA or CMV assignments 20 times. In a later analysis, co-occurring TCRs were grouped using DBSCAN, and TCRdist sequence similarity was added for clustering within HLA-allele-positive subsets. Co-occurrence clustering excluded repertoires with fewer than 30,000 or more than 120,000 public chains, plus five with anomalous nucleotide sharing. Not all clones reach the TCRdb copy of this immuneACCESS table, which keeps in-frame sequences only. Checked studies attribute under half of the gap to unresolved V genes and leave the rest unexplained. The D gene and trimming were derived from the DNA, and the V and J assignments and clone size from that table. The sample profile shows under 150,000 clones; roughly four fifths of them were found once. The ten largest make up around 2.6% of the sample.

Looking up the germline V gene yields CDR1 SGHVS and CDR2 FQNEAQ. There are 15 amino acids in the CDR3, from cysteine to phenylalanine inclusive. Here the CDR3 DNA is all that survives: 45 bases in frame from base 1. The germline V and J ends show losses of 5 bases and 11 bases respectively, and no gene match explains 9 bases of the junction. Recombination linked TRBV7-8 to TRBJ2-1, with 13 bases matching TRBD2. This sequence was found in a young woman in good health and CMV-seronegative. Material for sequencing was PBMCs. The CDR3 in this case is CASSRGGTSGTKQFF. In nucleotide form, the sequence is TGTGCCAGCAGCAGAGGCGGGACTAGCGGGACCAAGCAGTTCTTC.